This entry is about one T cell receptor (beta chain). This sample stems from a study of tumour-infiltrating T cells in Burkitt lymphoma. Study at large: Repertoire clonality predicted overall and progression-free survival.

Germline lookup yields CDR1 MNHEY and CDR2 SMNVEV (reference sequence). CDR3 length: 18 amino acids. V was cut by 6 bases and J by 0 bases, with 20 bases left in between. Profiled with immunoSEQ multiplex PCR; TCRdb holds only in-frame clones, not every one. The top ten hold 6.2% of the sample, which has about 14,000 clones, 30% seen once. The material sequenced was tumor tissue. The source is a human donor with diffuse large B-cell lymphoma. V is TRBV27 and J is TRBJ2-2; tentatively, D is TRBD1 (6 bases). The CDR3, as DNA: TGTGCCAGCAGCCCTTATTTCGGGACACCGTCGAACACCGGGGAGCTGTTTTTT. Amino acid sequence: CASSPYFGTPSNTGELFF.